The T cell receptor (beta chain) under discussion was sequenced for a study of tumor-infiltrating lymphocytes in primary liver carcinoma. Study context: Participating patients were men and women between 30 and 69 years old.

With regard to this clonotype: What it binds is not known. The CDR3 ends on some other residue instead of the conserved phenylalanine or tryptophan, so this is likely a read error.

V shed 1 base and J 10 bases; nucleotides not matched to a gene: 11. Germline CDR1 SGHAT, CDR2 FQDESV (reference sequence). This CDR3 spans 15 amino acids. Findings of the study overall: Between tumor regions, pairs overlapped more than tumor-adjacent and tumor-blood pairs did.

Without any cell sorting, about 18-31 mg of bulk tissue yielded co-extracted RNA and DNA. With chronic HBV infection, the patients were also treatment-naive. TCR beta cDNA was reverse-transcribed from about 500 ng of total RNA. The reaction used a constant-region primer and ProtoScript II reverse transcriptase. It was through three nested multiplex PCR rounds of slightly modified ARM-PCR that TCR beta libraries arose. In the first two PCR rounds, TRBV1-TRBV30 forward primers were paired with a C-beta reverse primer, and each round lasted approximately 9 cycles. TCRdb reprocessed the multiplex PCR reads with MiXCR, giving one entry per CDR3 protein. The repertoire holds under 30,000 distinct CDR3 sequences, with around 78% as singletons.

This receptor was taken from a man in his forties with primary liver carcinoma and hepatitis B virus infection. Sequences were obtained from liver tumor tissue from sampling region 3. The subset: tumor region T3, left-lateral pole. J is TRBJ2-7 and V is TRBV11-1, with 9 bases that match TRBD2. CDR3 sequence (DNA): TGTGCCAGCAGCTTAGGGGGACTAGCTGGGCTTCTTCAGTACTAC. Protein product: CASSLGGLAGLLQYY.